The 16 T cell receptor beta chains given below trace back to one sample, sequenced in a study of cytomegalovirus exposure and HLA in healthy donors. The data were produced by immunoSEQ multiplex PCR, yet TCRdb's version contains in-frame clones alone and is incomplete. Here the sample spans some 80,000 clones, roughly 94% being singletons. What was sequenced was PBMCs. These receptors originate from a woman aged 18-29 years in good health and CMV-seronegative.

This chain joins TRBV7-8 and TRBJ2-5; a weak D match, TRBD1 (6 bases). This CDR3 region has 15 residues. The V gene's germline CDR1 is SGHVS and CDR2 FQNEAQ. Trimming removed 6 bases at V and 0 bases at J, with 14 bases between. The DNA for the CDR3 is TGTGCCAGCAGATTTGATCAGGGGTACCAAGAGACCCAGTACTTC. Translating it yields CASRFDQGYQETQYF.

The CDR3 sequence is CASSDIHRSTDTQYF. The CDR3 nucleotides are TGCGCCAGCAGTGACATTCACAGAAGCACAGATACGCAGTATTTT. V is TRBV10-2 and J is TRBJ2-3; no reliable D call. This CDR3 has 15 residues. CDR1 and CDR2 (germline): WSHSY, SAAADI. Trimming pared 3 bases from V and 0 bases from J, leaving 10 bases between.

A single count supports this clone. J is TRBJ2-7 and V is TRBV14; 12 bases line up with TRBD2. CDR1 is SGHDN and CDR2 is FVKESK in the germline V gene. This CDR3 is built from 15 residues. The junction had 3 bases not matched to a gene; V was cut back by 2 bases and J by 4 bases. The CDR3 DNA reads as TGTGCCAGCAGCCAACTAGCGGGAGGGGGTTACGAGCAGTACTTC. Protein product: CASSQLAGGGYEQYF.

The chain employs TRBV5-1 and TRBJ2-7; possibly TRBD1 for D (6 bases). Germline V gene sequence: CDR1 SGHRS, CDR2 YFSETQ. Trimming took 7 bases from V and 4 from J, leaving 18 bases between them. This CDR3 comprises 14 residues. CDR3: CASAPGTPTYEQYF. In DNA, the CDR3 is TGCGCCAGCGCCCCTGGGACACCCACTTACGAGCAGTACTTC.

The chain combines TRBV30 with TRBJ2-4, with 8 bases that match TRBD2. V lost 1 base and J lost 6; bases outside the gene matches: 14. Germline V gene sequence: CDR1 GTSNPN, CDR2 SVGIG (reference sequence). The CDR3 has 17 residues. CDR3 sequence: CAWSADSGSESRNIQYF. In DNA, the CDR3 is TGTGCCTGGAGTGCCGACAGCGGGAGCGAGAGTAGAAACATTCAGTACTTC.

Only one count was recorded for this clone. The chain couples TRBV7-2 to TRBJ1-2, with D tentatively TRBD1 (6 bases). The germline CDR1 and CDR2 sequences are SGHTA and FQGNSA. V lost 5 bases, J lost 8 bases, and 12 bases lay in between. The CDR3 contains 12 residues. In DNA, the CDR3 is TGTGCCAGCAGCCCCCAGGGGAAAGGCTACACCTTC. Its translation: CASSPQGKGYTF.

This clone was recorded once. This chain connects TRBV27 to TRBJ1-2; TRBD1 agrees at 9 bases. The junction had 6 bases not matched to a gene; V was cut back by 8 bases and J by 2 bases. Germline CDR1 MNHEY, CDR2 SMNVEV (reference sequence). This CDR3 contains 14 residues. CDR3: CASSATGGNYGYTF. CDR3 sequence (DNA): TGTGCCAGCTCCGCGACAGGGGGGAACTATGGCTACACCTTC.

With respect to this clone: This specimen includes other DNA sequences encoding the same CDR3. The CDR3, as DNA: TGTGCCAGTAGGGACAGGGGCTATGGCTACACCTTC. It codes for CASRDRGYGYTF. The chain links TRBV19 to TRBJ1-2, with 9 bases fitting TRBD1. The CDR3 contains 12 residues. Germline assignment: CDR1 LNHDA and CDR2 SQIVND (reference sequence). Germline trimming cut 6 bases from V and 4 bases from J; bases unmatched to any gene: 0.

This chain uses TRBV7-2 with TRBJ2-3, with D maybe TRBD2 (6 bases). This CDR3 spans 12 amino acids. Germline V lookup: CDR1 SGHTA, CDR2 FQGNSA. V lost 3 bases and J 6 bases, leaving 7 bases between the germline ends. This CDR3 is CASSFRGDTQYF. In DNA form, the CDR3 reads TGTGCCAGCAGCTTTCGGGGGGATACGCAGTATTTT. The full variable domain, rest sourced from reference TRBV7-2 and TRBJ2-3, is GAGVSQSPSNKVTEKGKDVELRCDPISGHTALYWYRQSLGQGLEFLIYFQGNSAPDKSGLPSDRFSAERTGGSVSTLTIQRTQQEDSAVYLCASSFRGDTQYFGPGTRLTVL.

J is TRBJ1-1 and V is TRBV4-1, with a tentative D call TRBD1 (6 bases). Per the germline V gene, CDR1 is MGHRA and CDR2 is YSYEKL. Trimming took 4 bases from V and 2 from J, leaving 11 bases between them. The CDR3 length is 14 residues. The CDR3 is CASSLQTGNTEAFF. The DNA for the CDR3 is TGCGCCAGCAGCCTCCAGACAGGCAACACTGAAGCTTTCTTT.

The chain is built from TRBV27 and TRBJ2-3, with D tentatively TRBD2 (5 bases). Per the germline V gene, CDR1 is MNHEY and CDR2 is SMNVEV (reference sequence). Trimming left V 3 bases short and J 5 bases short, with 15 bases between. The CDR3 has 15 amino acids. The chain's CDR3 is CASSFSGMPIDTQYF. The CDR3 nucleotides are TGTGCCAGCAGTTTTTCGGGAATGCCAATAGATACGCAGTATTTT.

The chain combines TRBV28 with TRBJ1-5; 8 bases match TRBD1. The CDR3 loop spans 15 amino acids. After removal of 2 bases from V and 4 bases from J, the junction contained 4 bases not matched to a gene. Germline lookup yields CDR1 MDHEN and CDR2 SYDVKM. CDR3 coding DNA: TGTGCCAGCAGTTTACGGCAGGGGGCGAATCAGCCCCAGCATTTT. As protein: CASSLRQGANQPQHF.

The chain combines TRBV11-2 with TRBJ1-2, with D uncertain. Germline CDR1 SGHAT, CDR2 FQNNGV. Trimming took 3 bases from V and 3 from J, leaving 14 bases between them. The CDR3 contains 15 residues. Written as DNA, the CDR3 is TGTGCCAGCAGCTTGAGCGGACGGGGAGACTATGGCTACACCTTC. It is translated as CASSLSGRGDYGYTF.

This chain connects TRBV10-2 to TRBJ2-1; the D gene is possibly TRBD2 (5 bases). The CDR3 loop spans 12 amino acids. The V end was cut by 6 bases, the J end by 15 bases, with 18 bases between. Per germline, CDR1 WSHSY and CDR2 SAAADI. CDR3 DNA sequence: TGCGCCAGCAGCAGTGAGGGCCGGGGTCGGTTCTTC. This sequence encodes CASSSEGRGRFF.

CDR3 residues: CSLIPGQGKNEQFF. The CDR3 DNA sequence: TGCAGCCTCATACCGGGACAGGGGAAAAATGAGCAGTTCTTC. J is TRBJ2-1 and V is TRBV29-1, with 10 bases matching TRBD1. Germline V gives CDR1 SQVTM, CDR2 ANQGSEA. J lost 7 bases, V lost 8 bases, and 11 bases had no gene match. This CDR3 has 14 amino acids.

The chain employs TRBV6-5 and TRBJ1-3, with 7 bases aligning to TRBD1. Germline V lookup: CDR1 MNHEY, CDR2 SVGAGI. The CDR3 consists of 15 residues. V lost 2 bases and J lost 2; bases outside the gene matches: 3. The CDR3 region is CASSYATGTGNTIYF. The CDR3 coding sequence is TGTGCCAGCAGTTACGCGACAGGGACTGGAAACACCATATATTTT.